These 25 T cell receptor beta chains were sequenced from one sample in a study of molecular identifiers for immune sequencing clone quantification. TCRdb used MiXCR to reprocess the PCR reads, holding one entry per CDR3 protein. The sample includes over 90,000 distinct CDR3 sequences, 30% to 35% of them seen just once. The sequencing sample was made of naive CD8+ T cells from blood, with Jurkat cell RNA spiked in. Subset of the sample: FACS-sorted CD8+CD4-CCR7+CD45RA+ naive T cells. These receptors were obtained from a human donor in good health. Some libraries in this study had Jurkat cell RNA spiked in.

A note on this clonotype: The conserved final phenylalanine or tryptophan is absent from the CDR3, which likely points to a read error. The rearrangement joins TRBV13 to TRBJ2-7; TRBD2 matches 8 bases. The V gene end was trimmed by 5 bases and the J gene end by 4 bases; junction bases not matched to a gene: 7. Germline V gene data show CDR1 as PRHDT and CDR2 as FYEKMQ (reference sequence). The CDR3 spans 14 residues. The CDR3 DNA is TGTGCCAGCAGCCCCCGGACTAGCACTTACGAGCAGTACATC. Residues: CASSPRTSTYEQYI.

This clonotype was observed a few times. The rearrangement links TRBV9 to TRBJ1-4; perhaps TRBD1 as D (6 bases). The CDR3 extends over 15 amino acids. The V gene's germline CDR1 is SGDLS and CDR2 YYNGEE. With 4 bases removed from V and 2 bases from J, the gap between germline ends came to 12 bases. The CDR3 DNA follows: TGTGCCAGCAGCCCTCAGGGGTGGACTAATGAAAAACTGTTTTTT. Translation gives CASSPQGWTNEKLFF.

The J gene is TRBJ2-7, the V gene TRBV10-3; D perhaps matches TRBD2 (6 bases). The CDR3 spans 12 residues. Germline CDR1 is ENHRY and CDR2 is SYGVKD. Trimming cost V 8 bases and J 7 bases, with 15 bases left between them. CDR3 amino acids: CAIAREREEQYF. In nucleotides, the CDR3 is TGTGCCATCGCCCGGGAGAGGGAGGAGCAGTACTTC.

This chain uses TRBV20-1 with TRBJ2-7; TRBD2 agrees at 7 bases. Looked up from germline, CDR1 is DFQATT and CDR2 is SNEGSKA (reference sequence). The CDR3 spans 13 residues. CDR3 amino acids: CSARRLAQYEQYF. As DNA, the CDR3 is TGCAGCGCCCGCCGACTAGCTCAATACGAGCAGTACTTC.

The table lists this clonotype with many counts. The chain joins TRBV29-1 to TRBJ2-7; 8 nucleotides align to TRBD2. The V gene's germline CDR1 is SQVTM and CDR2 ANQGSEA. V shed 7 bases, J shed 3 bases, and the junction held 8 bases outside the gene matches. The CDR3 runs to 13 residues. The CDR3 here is CSAGGGGYYEQYF. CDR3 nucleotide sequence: TGCAGCGCGGGAGGGGGTGGATACTACGAGCAGTACTTC.

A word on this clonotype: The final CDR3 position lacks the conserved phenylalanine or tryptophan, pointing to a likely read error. The CDR3 sequence is CASSLLQTGEETQYY. In DNA form, the CDR3 reads TGTGCCAGCAGTTTATTACAGACGGGTGAAGAGACCCAGTACTAC. The chain carries TRBV28 and TRBJ2-5; D is uncertain. Per the germline V gene, CDR1 is MDHEN and CDR2 is SYDVKM. The CDR3 extends over 15 amino acids. V shed 1 base and J shed 3 bases, with 12 bases lying between them.

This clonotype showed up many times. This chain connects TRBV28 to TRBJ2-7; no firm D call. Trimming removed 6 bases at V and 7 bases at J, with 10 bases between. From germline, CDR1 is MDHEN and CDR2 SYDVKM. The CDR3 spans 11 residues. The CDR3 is CASSNNPEQYF. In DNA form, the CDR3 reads TGTGCCAGCAGCAACAACCCGGAGCAGTACTTC.

As DNA, the CDR3 is TGTGCCAGCAGTGACATTCCGAATCAGCCCCAGCATTTT. Translation gives CASSDIPNQPQHF. The V gene is TRBV6-1, the J gene TRBJ1-5; no reliable D call. Germline V CDR1 and CDR2: MNHNS, SASEGT. This CDR3 is 13 amino acids long. V lost 3 bases and J lost 4, with 7 bases in between.

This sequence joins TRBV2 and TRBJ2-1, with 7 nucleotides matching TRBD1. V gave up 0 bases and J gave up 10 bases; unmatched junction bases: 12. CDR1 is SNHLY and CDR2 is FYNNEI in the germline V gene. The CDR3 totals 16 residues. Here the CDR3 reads CASSEALSGRGGEQFF. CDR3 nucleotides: TGTGCCAGCAGTGAAGCGCTGTCAGGGAGAGGGGGCGAGCAGTTCTTC. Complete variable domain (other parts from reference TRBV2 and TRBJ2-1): EPEVTQTPSHQVTQMGQEVILRCVPISNHLYFYWYRQILGQKVEFLVSFYNNEISEKSEIFDDQFSVERPDGSNFTLKIRSTKLEDSAMYFCASSEALSGRGGEQFFGPGTRLTVL.

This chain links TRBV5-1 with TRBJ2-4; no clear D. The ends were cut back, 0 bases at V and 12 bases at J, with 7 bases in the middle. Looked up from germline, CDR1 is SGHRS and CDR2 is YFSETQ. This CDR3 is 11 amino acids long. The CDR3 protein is CASSLGSTQYF. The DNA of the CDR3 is TGCGCCAGCAGCTTGGGGAGCACTCAGTACTTC.

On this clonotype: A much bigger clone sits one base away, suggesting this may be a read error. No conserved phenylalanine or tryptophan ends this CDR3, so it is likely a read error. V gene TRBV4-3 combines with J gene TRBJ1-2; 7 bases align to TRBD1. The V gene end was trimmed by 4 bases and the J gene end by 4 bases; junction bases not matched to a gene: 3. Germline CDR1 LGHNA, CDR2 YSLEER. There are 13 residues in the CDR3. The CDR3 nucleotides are TGCGCCAGCAGCCCAGGGGGTCCCTATGGCTACACCTAC. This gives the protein CASSPGGPYGYTY.

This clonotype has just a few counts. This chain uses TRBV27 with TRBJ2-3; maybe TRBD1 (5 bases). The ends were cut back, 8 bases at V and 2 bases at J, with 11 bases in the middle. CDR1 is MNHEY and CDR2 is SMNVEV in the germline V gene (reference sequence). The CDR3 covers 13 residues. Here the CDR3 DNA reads TGTGCCAGCTACAGGCCGGACACAGATACGCAGTATTTT. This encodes CASYRPDTDTQYF.

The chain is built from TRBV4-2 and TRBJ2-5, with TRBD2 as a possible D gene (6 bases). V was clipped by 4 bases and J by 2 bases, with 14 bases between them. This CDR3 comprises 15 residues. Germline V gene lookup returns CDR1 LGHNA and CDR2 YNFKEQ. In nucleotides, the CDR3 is TGTGCCAGCAGCCGACCGGGACTTGTTCAAGAGACCCAGTACTTC. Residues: CASSRPGLVQETQYF.

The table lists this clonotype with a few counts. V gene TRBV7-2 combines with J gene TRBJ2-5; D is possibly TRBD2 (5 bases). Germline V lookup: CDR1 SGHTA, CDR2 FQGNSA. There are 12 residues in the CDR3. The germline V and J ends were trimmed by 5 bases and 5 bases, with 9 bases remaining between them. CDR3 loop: CASSPGRETQYF. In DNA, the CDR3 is TGTGCCAGCAGCCCGGGAAGGGAGACCCAGTACTTC.

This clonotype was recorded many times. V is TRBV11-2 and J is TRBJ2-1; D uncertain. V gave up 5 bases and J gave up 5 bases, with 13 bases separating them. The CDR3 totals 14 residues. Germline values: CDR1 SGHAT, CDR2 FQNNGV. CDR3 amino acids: CASSPRPVNNEQFF. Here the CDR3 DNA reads TGTGCCAGCAGCCCGCGCCCGGTGAACAATGAGCAGTTCTTC.

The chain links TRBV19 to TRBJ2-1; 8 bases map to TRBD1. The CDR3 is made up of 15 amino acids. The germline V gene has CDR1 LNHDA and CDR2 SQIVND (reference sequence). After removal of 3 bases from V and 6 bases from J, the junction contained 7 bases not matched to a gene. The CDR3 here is CASSIGQGRGNEQFF. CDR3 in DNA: TGTGCCAGTAGTATCGGACAGGGAAGGGGCAATGAGCAGTTCTTC. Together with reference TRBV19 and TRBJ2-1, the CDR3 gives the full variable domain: DGGITQSPKYLFRKEGQNVTLSCEQNLNHDAMYWYRQDPGQGLRLIYYSQIVNDFQKGDIAEGYSVSREKKESFPLTVTSAQKNPTAFYLCASSIGQGRGNEQFFGPGTRLTVL.

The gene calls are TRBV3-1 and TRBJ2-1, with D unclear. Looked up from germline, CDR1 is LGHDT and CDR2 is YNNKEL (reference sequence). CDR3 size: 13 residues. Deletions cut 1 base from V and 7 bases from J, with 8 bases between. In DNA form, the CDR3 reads TGTGCCAGCAGCCAAGTTGAGGTAAATGAGCAGTTCTTC. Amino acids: CASSQVEVNEQFF.

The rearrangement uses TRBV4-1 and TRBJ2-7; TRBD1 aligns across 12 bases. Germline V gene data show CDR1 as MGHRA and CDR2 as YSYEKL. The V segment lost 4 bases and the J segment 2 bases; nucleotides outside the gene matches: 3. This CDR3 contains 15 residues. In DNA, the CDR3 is TGCGCCAGCAGCCCAGGGACAGGGGGCCCCTACGAGCAGTACTTC. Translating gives CASSPGTGGPYEQYF.

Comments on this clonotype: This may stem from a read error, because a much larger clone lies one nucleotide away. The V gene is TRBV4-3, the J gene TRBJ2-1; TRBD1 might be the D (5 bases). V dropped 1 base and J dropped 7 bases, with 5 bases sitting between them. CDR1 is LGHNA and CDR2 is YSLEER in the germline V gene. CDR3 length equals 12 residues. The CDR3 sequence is CASSQAGNEQFF. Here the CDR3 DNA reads TGCGCCAGCAGCCAAGCAGGGAATGAGCAGTTCTTC.

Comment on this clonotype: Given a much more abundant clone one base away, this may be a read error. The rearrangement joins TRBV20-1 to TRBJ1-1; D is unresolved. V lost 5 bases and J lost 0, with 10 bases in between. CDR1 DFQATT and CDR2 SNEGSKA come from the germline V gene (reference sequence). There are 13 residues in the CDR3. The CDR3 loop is CSAARIMNTEAFF. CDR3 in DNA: TGCAGTGCTGCCCGAATAATGAACACTGAAGCTTTCTTT.

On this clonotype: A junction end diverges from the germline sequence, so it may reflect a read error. Here the CDR3 reads CASSLDMTVQETQNF. The DNA for the CDR3 is TGTGCTAGCAGCTTAGATATGACGGTGCAAGAGACCCAGAACTTC. The gene calls are TRBV7-7 and TRBJ2-5; D uncertain. CDR1 SSHAT and CDR2 FNYEAQ come from the germline V gene (reference sequence). The CDR3 is 15 amino acids.

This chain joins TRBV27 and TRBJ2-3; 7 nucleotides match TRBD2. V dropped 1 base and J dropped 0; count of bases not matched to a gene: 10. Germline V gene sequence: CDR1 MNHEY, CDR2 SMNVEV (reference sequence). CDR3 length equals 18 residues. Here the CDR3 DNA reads TGTGCCAGCAGTTTATTTGTAGCGGGCGGGGGAAGCACAGATACGCAGTATTTT. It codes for CASSLFVAGGGSTDTQYF.

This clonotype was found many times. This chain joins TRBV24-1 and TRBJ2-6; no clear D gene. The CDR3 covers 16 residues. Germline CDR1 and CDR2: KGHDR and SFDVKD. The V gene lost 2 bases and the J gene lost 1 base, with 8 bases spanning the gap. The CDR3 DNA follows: TGTGCCACCAGTGATTCAGACCTATCTGGGGCCAACGTCCTGACTTTC. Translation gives CATSDSDLSGANVLTF.

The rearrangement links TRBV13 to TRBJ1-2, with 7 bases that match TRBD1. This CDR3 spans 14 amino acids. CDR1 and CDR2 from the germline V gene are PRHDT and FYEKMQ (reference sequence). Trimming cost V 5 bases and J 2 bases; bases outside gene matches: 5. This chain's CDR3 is CASSPGQANYGYTF. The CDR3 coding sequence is TGTGCCAGCAGCCCAGGACAGGCGAACTATGGCTACACCTTC.

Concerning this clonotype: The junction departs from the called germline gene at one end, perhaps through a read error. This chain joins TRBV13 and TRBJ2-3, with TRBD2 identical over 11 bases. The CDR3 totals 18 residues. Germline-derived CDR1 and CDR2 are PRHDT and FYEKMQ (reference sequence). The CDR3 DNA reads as TGTTCCAGCAGCTTGGCGACTAGCGGGAAGCCTCGCACAGATACTCAGTATTTT. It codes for CSSSLATSGKPRTDTQYF. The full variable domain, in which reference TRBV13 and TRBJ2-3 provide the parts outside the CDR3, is AAGVIQSPRHLIKEKRETATLKCYPIPRHDTVYWYQQGPGQDPQFLISFYEKMQSDKGSIPDRFSAQQFSDYHSELNMSSLELGDSALYFCSSSLATSGKPRTDTQYFGPGTRLTVL.